This is a list of T cell receptor beta chains from one sample in a study of human T cells and chemical hapten exposure. Each CDR3 protein gets one entry after TCRdb re-called the RACE reads with MiXCR. The sample lists more than 100,000 distinct CDR3 sequences, roughly 13% seen once, with 0.92% in the top ten. Sequences were derived from whole blood, sampled in connection with sensitization to the hapten diphenylcyclopropenone (DPC). These receptors were collected from a man between 18 and 29 years old with alopecia areata. Some clones in this sample may be carry-over from other donors' samples. Each CDR3 is given with its conserved first and last residue. The order of the fields is D gene, CDR3 length, J gene, clone size, V gene, CDR3 protein, CDR3 DNA. A D gene is named only where the DNA matches it firmly. Size values are once, few and many counts, or a class for expanded clones, and some rows have none.

D gene: .
CDR3 length: 15
J gene: TRBJ2-6
clone size: few
V gene: TRBV2
CDR3 protein: CASSVGNSGANVLTF
CDR3 DNA: TGTGCCAGCAGTGTTGGGAACTCTGGGGCCAACGTCCTGACTTTC

D gene: .
CDR3 length: 14
J gene: TRBJ1-1
clone size: .
V gene: TRBV7-6
CDR3 protein: CASSLPEMNTEAFF
CDR3 DNA: TGTGCCAGCAGTCTTCCTGAGATGAACACTGAAGCTTTCTTT

D gene: .
CDR3 length: 13
J gene: TRBJ1-1
clone size: .
V gene: TRBV27
CDR3 protein: CASSSAMNTEAFF
CDR3 DNA: TGTGCCAGCAGTTCTGCGATGAACACTGAAGCTTTCTTT

D gene: .
CDR3 length: 13
J gene: TRBJ1-1
clone size: few
V gene: TRBV9
CDR3 protein: CASSANRVTEAFF
CDR3 DNA: TGTGCCAGCAGCGCAAACAGGGTTACTGAAGCTTTCTTT

D gene: .
CDR3 length: 16
J gene: TRBJ2-7
clone size: few
V gene: TRBV11-2
CDR3 protein: CASSSITGDRAYEQYF
CDR3 DNA: TGTGCCAGCAGCTCGATCACAGGAGACCGGGCCTACGAGCAGTACTTC

D gene: .
CDR3 length: 15
J gene: TRBJ1-2
clone size: few
V gene: TRBV4-1
CDR3 protein: CASSQLTVANYGYTF
CDR3 DNA: TGCGCCAGCAGCCAGCTGACAGTTGCTAACTATGGCTACACCTTC

D gene: TRBD1
CDR3 length: 16
J gene: TRBJ2-7
clone size: .
V gene: TRBV5-1
CDR3 protein: CASSLAFGTGSYEQYF
CDR3 DNA: TGCGCCAGCAGCTTGGCGTTCGGGACAGGCTCCTACGAGCAGTACTTC

D gene: .
CDR3 length: 13
J gene: TRBJ2-7
clone size: .
V gene: TRBV6-2/TRBV6-3
CDR3 protein: CASSYLQGGEQYF
CDR3 DNA: TGTGCCAGCAGTTACTTACAGGGCGGCGAGCAGTACTTC

D gene: .
CDR3 length: 15
J gene: TRBJ1-3
clone size: few
V gene: TRBV6-5
CDR3 protein: CASSYAPSSGNTIYF
CDR3 DNA: TGTGCCAGCAGTTACGCGCCGAGCTCTGGAAACACCATATATTTT

D gene: .
CDR3 length: 13
J gene: TRBJ1-3
clone size: few
V gene: TRBV29-1
CDR3 protein: CSAGTSSGNTIYF
CDR3 DNA: TGCAGCGCCGGGACGAGCTCTGGAAACACCATATATTTT

D gene: .
CDR3 length: 13
J gene: TRBJ2-3
clone size: few
V gene: TRBV20-1
CDR3 protein: CSAIEAQSDTQYF
CDR3 DNA: TGCAGTGCTATAGAGGCTCAGTCGGATACGCAGTATTTT